The present entry profiles one T cell receptor (beta chain) with its context. Its antigen is undetermined. There are 15 residues in the CDR3. The V gene end was trimmed by 6 bases and the J gene end by 4 bases; junction bases not matched to a gene: 11. Looked up from germline, CDR1 is MDHEN and CDR2 is SYDVKM. Some clones are missing from TCRdb's copy, which holds only in-frame ones; the method was immunoSEQ multiplex PCR. The sample carries about 72,000 clones, roughly 80% recorded once. This entry is derived from a study of early stage breast cancer tumors. Study at large: Among around 12 ER+/PR+/HER2- tumors, eight were ductal, four lobular. Points from the study as a whole: Commonly generated sequences made up most enriched TCRB sequences shared between patients. Tumors had roughly 2.5-fold higher T cell density and higher clonality than adjacent normal breast tissue. Blood repertoires resembled normal breast more than tumor.

The specimen sequenced was blood. The V and J genes are TRBV28 and TRBJ2-7; TRBD2 agrees at 8 bases. The origin of this receptor is a person in their sixties with breast cancer. The CDR3 nucleotides read TGTGCCAGCAGGAGTGTGGCTAGCGGGCAATACGAGCAGTACTTC. Its translation: CASRSVASGQYEQYF.